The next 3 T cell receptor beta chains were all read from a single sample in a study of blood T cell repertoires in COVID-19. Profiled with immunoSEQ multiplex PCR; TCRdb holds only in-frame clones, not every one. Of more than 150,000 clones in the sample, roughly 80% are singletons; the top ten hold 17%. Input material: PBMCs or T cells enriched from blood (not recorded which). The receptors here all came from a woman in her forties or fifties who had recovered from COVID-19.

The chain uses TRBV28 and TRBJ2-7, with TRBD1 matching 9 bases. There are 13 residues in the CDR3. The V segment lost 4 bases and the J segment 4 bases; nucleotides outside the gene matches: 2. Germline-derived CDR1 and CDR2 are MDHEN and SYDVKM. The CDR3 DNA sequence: TGTGCCAGCAGTTGGACAGGGGAGTACGAGCAGTACTTC. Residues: CASSWTGEYEQYF. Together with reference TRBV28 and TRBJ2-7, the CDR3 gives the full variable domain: DVKVTQSSRYLVKRTGEKVFLECVQDMDHENMFWYRQDPGLGLRLIYFSYDVKMKEKGDIPEGYSVSREKKERFSLILESASTNQTSMYLCASSWTGEYEQYFGPGTRLTVT.

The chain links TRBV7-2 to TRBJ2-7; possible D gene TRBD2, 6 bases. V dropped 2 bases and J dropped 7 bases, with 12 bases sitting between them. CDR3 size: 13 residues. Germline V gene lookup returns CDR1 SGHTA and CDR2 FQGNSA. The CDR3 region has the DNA TGTGCCAGCAGCTTATCACTAGCAGGAGAGCAGTACTTC. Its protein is CASSLSLAGEQYF.

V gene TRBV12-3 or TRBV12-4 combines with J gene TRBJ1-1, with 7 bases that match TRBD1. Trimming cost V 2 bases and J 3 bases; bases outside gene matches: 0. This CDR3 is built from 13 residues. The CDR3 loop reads CASSLQGDTEAFF. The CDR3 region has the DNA TGTGCCAGCAGTTTACAGGGGGACACTGAAGCTTTCTTT.